This T cell receptor beta chain was sequenced during a study of cytomegalovirus exposure and HLA in healthy donors. Study background: From donors who were HLA-typed, an early data release held 75 million to 85 million unique TCRs.

Remarks on this clone: What it recognizes is unknown.

Points from the study as a whole: In a later analysis, most CMV-associated TCR beta chains appeared HLA-restricted. The records held CMV serostatus as the only immune exposure information.

Use of 60 Vbeta and 13 Jbeta primers characterized the PCR. Profiling relied on immunoSEQ multiplex PCR, and the TCRdb table lists in-frame clones only, not all of them. The sample lists about 250,000 clones, about 77% seen once, with under 0.6% in the top ten. The CDR3 extends over 15 amino acids. V was pared by 4 bases and J by 1 base, with 11 bases between. Germline V gives CDR1 SGHKS, CDR2 YYEKEE (reference sequence). The chain employs TRBV5-5 and TRBJ2-2, with D tentatively TRBD1 (6 bases). Sequencing was performed on PBMCs. The sequence came from a boy aged 5-17 years in good health and CMV-seronegative. The CDR3, as DNA: TGTGCCAGCAGCCGGACAGACCGGAACACCGGGGAGCTGTTTTTT. This sequence encodes CASSRTDRNTGELFF.